These T cell receptor beta chains were read from a single sample in a study of T cell changes during pregnancy in multiple sclerosis. Assay used: immunoSEQ multiplex PCR; TCRdb lists only in-frame clones, some missing. The data show about 39,000 clones, more than 70% seen once. Sample: CD8+ T cells from peripheral blood mononuclear cells, taken in the first trimester of pregnancy. Source of these receptors: a female donor with multiple sclerosis, enrolled in a pregnancy study. CDR3s include the opening cysteine and the closing phenylalanine or tryptophan. The order of the fields is J gene, clone size, D gene, V gene, CDR3 protein, CDR3 DNA. D genes are given only for firm matches. Clone size is shown for a subset of rows, as once, few, many or a class of expanded clone.

TRBJ2-7 NA TRBD1 TRBV13 CASSATGTGAYEQYF TGTGCCAGCAGCGCAACCGGGACAGGGGCCTACGAGCAGTACTTC
TRBJ2-1 NA TRBD2 TRBV9 CASSVAKRGGPNEQFF TGTGCCAGCAGCGTAGCTAAGCGGGGGGGCCCAAATGAGCAGTTCTTC
TRBJ2-1 NA TRBD2 TRBV4-3 CASSQEGFLSGGAGEQFF TGCGCCAGCAGCCAAGAAGGGTTTCTGAGCGGGGGGGCGGGTGAGCAGTTCTTC
TRBJ1-2 NA TRBD1 TRBV10-1 CASRIRDRANYGYTF TGCGCCAGCAGGATCCGGGACAGAGCTAACTATGGCTACACCTTC
TRBJ1-2 NA NA TRBV11-2 CASSLGSGQGVYGYTF TGTGCCAGCAGCTTAGGGAGTGGGCAGGGTGTCTATGGCTACACCTTC
TRBJ2-7 NA NA TRBV4-1 CASSPWMEGSYEQYF TGCGCCAGCAGCCCTTGGATGGAGGGGAGCTACGAGCAGTACTTC
TRBJ2-2 NA TRBD2 TRBV27 CASSRWRPAGGGAGELFF TGTGCCAGCAGCCGGTGGAGACCAGCGGGGGGAGGGGCCGGGGAGCTGTTTTTT
TRBJ2-7 NA NA TRBV6-6 CASPFRQGTSYEQYF TGTGCCAGCCCCTTCCGGCAGGGGACCTCCTACGAGCAGTACTTC
TRBJ2-3 NA NA TRBV11-3 CASSPSTDTQYF TGTGCCAGCTCTCCTAGCACAGATACGCAGTATTTT
TRBJ2-1 NA TRBD1 TRBV6-4 CASSAGQGAFNEQFF TGTGCCAGCAGTGCCGGACAGGGGGCCTTCAATGAGCAGTTCTTC
TRBJ2-7 NA TRBD1 TRBV5-1 CASRFRQGTGEQYF TGCGCCAGCAGATTCCGACAGGGCACGGGGGAGCAGTACTTC
TRBJ1-5 once NA TRBV9 CASSPSGGDNQPQHF TGTGCCAGCAGCCCCTCCGGAGGTGACAATCAGCCCCAGCATTTT
TRBJ1-5 NA TRBD1 TRBV6-4 CASSDGQGGHQPQHF TGTGCCAGCAGTGACGGTCAGGGGGGTCATCAGCCCCAGCATTTT
TRBJ1-3 NA NA TRBV6-5 CASSLGNTIYF TGTGCCAGCAGCCTCGGAAACACCATATATTTT